One sample yielded the 32 T cell receptor beta chains listed below, sequenced in a study of radiation and T cells in renal cell carcinoma. Sequencing was performed with immunoSEQ multiplex PCR; in TCRdb, only in-frame clones are kept and a portion is missing. The sample lists around 80,000 clones, 82% occurring once. The time point: blood 2 weeks post-SBRT. Treatment denoted: 15 Gy SBRT to primary tumor, nephrectomy 4 weeks later. Sequenced here: blood, sampled from a patient whose treatment included radiotherapy and nephrectomy. All receptors derive from a man aged 55 to 70 with renal cell carcinoma.

V usage is TRBV2 and J usage is TRBJ1-5, with unresolved D. Trimming took off 6 bases at V and 2 bases at J, with 14 bases between the two ends. The germline V gene encodes CDR1 SNHLY and CDR2 FYNNEI. The length of the CDR3 is 15 residues. CDR3 residues: CASSEWSQGNQPQHF. CDR3 coding DNA: TGTGCCAGCAGCGAATGGAGTCAGGGCAATCAGCCCCAGCATTTT.

The chain recombines TRBV6-5 with TRBJ1-5; D is possibly TRBD1 (6 bases). The CDR3 consists of 12 residues. Germline-derived CDR1 and CDR2 are MNHEY and SVGAGI. Trimming removed 10 bases at V and 2 bases at J, with 9 bases between. CDR3 DNA: TGTGCCACACGACAGGGCAATCAGCCCCAGCATTTT. Its translation: CATRQGNQPQHF.

The chain employs TRBV2 and TRBJ2-4; 8 bases fit TRBD2. J gave up 3 bases and V 5 bases, and 6 bases lay outside the gene matches. There are 15 residues in the CDR3. Germline V gene lookup returns CDR1 SNHLY and CDR2 FYNNEI. This chain's CDR3 is CASSPPSGGKNIQYF. CDR3 DNA sequence: TGTGCCAGCAGTCCACCCAGCGGGGGCAAAAACATTCAGTACTTC.

The chain links TRBV29-1 to TRBJ1-1, with D maybe TRBD1 (6 bases). The CDR3 has 13 residues. Trimming removed 7 bases at V and 5 bases at J, with 17 bases between. The germline V gene has CDR1 SQVTM and CDR2 ANQGSEA. CDR3 loop: CSGAPGVGTEAFF. The CDR3 DNA reads TGCAGCGGGGCCCCAGGGGTAGGTACTGAAGCTTTCTTT.

In regard to this clone: Mismatch with germline at one junction end may stem from a read error. The chain links TRBV5-1 to TRBJ2-2; 10 bases fit TRBD1. The germline CDR1 and CDR2 sequences are SGHRS and YFSETQ. The CDR3 sequence is 19 residues long. This CDR3 reads CASSPQGYPGQGNAGELFF. CDR3 DNA: TGCGCCAGCAGCCCTCAAGGGTATCCGGGACAGGGGAACGCCGGGGAGCTGTTTTTT.

This sequence joins TRBV4-1 and TRBJ2-7; perhaps TRBD2 as D (6 bases). The germline V gene has CDR1 MGHRA and CDR2 YSYEKL. Trimming removed 4 bases from V and 3 bases from J, with 16 bases in between. The CDR3 is 15 residues long. The DNA for the CDR3 is TGCGCCAGCAGCCGCGCACCGGGACTTAACTACGAGCAGTACTTC. Protein product: CASSRAPGLNYEQYF.

The gene calls are TRBV19 and TRBJ2-5, with 7 nucleotides matching TRBD2. The ends lost 3 bases at V and 1 base at J; junction bases unmatched: 5. CDR3 length: 15 amino acids. In germline, CDR1 is LNHDA, CDR2 SQIVND (reference sequence). CDR3 sequence (DNA): TGTGCCAGTAGTATCGGACTAGTAGGCCAAGAGACCCAGTACTTC. Translation: CASSIGLVGQETQYF.

The chain is built from TRBV27 and TRBJ2-3, with 8 positions matching TRBD1. With 5 bases clipped from V and 6 bases from J, the junction kept 16 bases outside the gene matches. Germline V lookup: CDR1 MNHEY, CDR2 SMNVEV (reference sequence). CDR3 size: 17 residues. The CDR3 region is CASSPRTGPTGGDTQYF. In nucleotides, the CDR3 is TGTGCCAGCAGTCCCCGGACAGGGCCGACGGGTGGGGATACGCAGTATTTT.

The chain carries TRBV5-1 and TRBJ2-5; 9 nucleotides match TRBD2. Germline CDR1 and CDR2: SGHRS and YFSETQ. J gave up 0 bases and V 7 bases, and 4 bases lay outside the gene matches. The CDR3 has 14 amino acids. The CDR3 coding sequence is TGCGCCAGCTCTAGCGGGGCGAACCAAGAGACCCAGTACTTC. Amino acid sequence: CASSSGANQETQYF.

This chain joins TRBV6-5 and TRBJ2-6; D remains unclear. With 6 bases removed from V and 2 bases from J, the gap between germline ends came to 11 bases. The germline CDR1 and CDR2 sequences are MNHEY and SVGAGI. The CDR3 extends over 15 amino acids. The CDR3 protein is CASSRSPPGANVLTF. CDR3 nucleotide sequence: TGTGCCAGCAGCCGATCCCCTCCTGGGGCCAACGTCCTGACTTTC.

The chain joins TRBV30 to TRBJ1-1; D is undetermined. Germline CDR1 is GTSNPN and CDR2 is SVGIG (reference sequence). V was shortened by 4 bases and J by 5 bases, with 8 bases between the two germline ends. The CDR3 is 11 amino acids. The CDR3 region has the DNA TGTGCCTGGATCCCTGGGACTGAAGCTTTCTTT. The encoded protein is CAWIPGTEAFF.

J is TRBJ2-1 and V is TRBV27, with 12 bases identical to TRBD2. V lost 2 bases and J lost 0; bases outside the gene matches: 2. The CDR3 runs to 17 residues. Germline V CDR1 and CDR2: MNHEY, SMNVEV (reference sequence). CDR3 amino acids: CASSLRTSGISYNEQFF. DNA for the CDR3: TGTGCCAGCAGTTTAAGGACTAGCGGGATCTCCTACAATGAGCAGTTCTTC.

The J gene is TRBJ2-1, the V gene TRBV9, with D maybe TRBD1 (8 bases). V lost 6 bases, J lost 4 bases, and 11 bases lay in between. The V gene's germline CDR1 is SGDLS and CDR2 YYNGEE. CDR3 length: 13 residues. The CDR3 here is CASNRGGYNEQFF. Written as DNA, the CDR3 is TGTGCCAGCAACAGGGGGGGATACAATGAGCAGTTCTTC.

Only one count was recorded for this clone. The CDR3 loop reads CASSSSRGRGSYNEQFF. As DNA, the CDR3 is TGTGCCAGCAGTTCTAGCAGGGGAAGAGGCTCCTACAATGAGCAGTTCTTC. The chain has TRBV27 and TRBJ2-1; D might be TRBD1 (6 bases). With 4 bases removed from V and 0 bases from J, the gap between germline ends came to 16 bases. CDR1 MNHEY and CDR2 SMNVEV come from the germline V gene (reference sequence). CDR3 length equals 17 residues.

V usage is TRBV9 and J usage is TRBJ2-7; no clear D gene. CDR1 and CDR2 (germline): SGDLS, YYNGEE. The V end lost 0 bases, the J end lost 2 bases, and 9 bases lay between the germline ends. The CDR3 covers 14 residues. CDR3 in amino acids: CASSVEAYPYEQYF. The CDR3 DNA is TGTGCCAGCAGCGTAGAGGCTTACCCCTACGAGCAGTACTTC.

This clone has a handful of counts. The chain couples TRBV6-6 to TRBJ2-7; a possible D gene is TRBD2 (5 bases). This CDR3 is built from 13 residues. Germline-derived CDR1 and CDR2 are MNHNY and SVGAGI (reference sequence). With 3 bases removed from V and 6 bases from J, the gap between germline ends came to 12 bases. As DNA, the CDR3 is TGTGCCAGCAGTTATCGGGAATCTGGCGAGCAGTACTTC. Amino acid sequence: CASSYRESGEQYF.

This sequence joins TRBV15 and TRBJ2-1; D not resolved. Between the trimmed V and J ends, which lost 3 bases and 6 bases, there was a span of 9 bases. CDR3 length equals 13 residues. Looked up from germline, CDR1 is LNHNV and CDR2 is YYDKDF (reference sequence). As DNA, the CDR3 is TGTGCCACCAGCAGCCCTTATATCAATGAGCAGTTCTTC. It is translated as CATSSPYINEQFF.

This clone came up a few times. This chain uses TRBV2 with TRBJ1-1; TRBD1 agrees at 8 bases. This CDR3 has 10 amino acids. V lost 10 bases and J lost 10; bases outside the gene matches: 5. Germline CDR1 reads SNHLY; CDR2 reads FYNNEI. DNA for the CDR3: TGTGCCATAGGTGACAGGGGAGCTTTCTTT. Its protein product is CAIGDRGAFF.

The rearrangement joins TRBV5-4 to TRBJ2-3, with no clear D. The CDR3 consists of 13 residues. Trimming left V 1 base short and J 3 bases short, with 6 bases between. Germline V lookup: CDR1 SGHNT, CDR2 YYREEE (reference sequence). The CDR3 coding sequence is TGTGCCAGCAGCTTGAAGGGAACAGATACGCAGTATTTT. Protein sequence: CASSLKGTDTQYF.

The chain uses TRBV7-2 and TRBJ2-1; 9 bases are a match to TRBD1. J lost 7 bases, V lost 4 bases, and 8 bases had no gene match. The CDR3 covers 15 residues. CDR1 is SGHTA and CDR2 is FQGNSA in the germline V gene. The CDR3 DNA sequence: TGTGCCAGCAGCTACCGAGGGACAGGGTTTAATGAGCAGTTCTTC. This translates into CASSYRGTGFNEQFF.

V and J are TRBV4-2 and TRBJ1-2; D is unresolved. Deletions cut 0 bases from V and 8 bases from J, with 10 bases between. The CDR3 consists of 13 residues. CDR1 is LGHNA, CDR2 YNFKEQ, per germline. CDR3 region: CASSQDDFGGYTF. DNA for the CDR3: TGTGCCAGCAGCCAAGACGATTTCGGGGGCTACACCTTC.

V and J are TRBV27 and TRBJ1-1, with D hard to call. Germline lookup yields CDR1 MNHEY and CDR2 SMNVEV (reference sequence). Trimming took off 6 bases at V and 1 base at J, with 12 bases between the two ends. This CDR3 has 14 residues. CDR3 sequence reads: CASREYGSNTEAFF. CDR3 bases: TGTGCCAGCAGGGAATACGGTTCGAACACTGAAGCTTTCTTT.

V and J are TRBV29-1 and TRBJ1-3; D possibly corresponds to TRBD1 (6 bases). The V end was cut by 7 bases, the J end by 1 base, with 11 bases between. The germline V gene has CDR1 SQVTM and CDR2 ANQGSEA. This CDR3 has 13 amino acids. Here the CDR3 reads CSAKDSSGNTIYF. CDR3 sequence (DNA): TGCAGCGCCAAGGACAGTTCTGGAAACACCATATATTTT. The full variable domain, its missing parts supplied by reference TRBV29-1 and TRBJ1-3, is SAVISQKPSRDICQRGTSLTIQCQVDSQVTMMFWYRQQPGQSLTLIATANQGSEATYESGFVIDKFPISRPNLTFSTLTVSNMSPEDSSIYLCSAKDSSGNTIYFGEGSWLTVV.

This chain links TRBV27 with TRBJ2-2; D may match TRBD1 or TRBD2 (6 bases each). This CDR3 spans 14 amino acids. Deletions cut 2 bases from V and 7 bases from J, with 11 bases between. The V gene's germline CDR1 is MNHEY and CDR2 SMNVEV (reference sequence). CDR3 region: CASSLNRGLGELFF. The CDR3 DNA follows: TGTGCCAGCAGTTTAAATCGGGGGCTCGGGGAGCTGTTTTTT.

V usage is TRBV6-5 and J usage is TRBJ1-1; weak D call: TRBD1 (6 bases). Trimming took off 2 bases at V and 1 base at J, with 11 bases between the two ends. The germline gives CDR1 MNHEY, CDR2 SVGAGI. The CDR3 extends over 15 amino acids. The DNA for the CDR3 is TGTGCCAGCAGTTACCCGCAGGGGCGGAACACTGAAGCTTTCTTT. It codes for CASSYPQGRNTEAFF.

This clone has a single count. This sequence joins TRBV7-2 and TRBJ2-7; D gene uncertain. Looked up from germline, CDR1 is SGHTA and CDR2 is FQGNSA. Trimming pared 2 bases from V and 4 bases from J, leaving 12 bases between. The CDR3 spans 14 residues. The CDR3, as DNA: TGTGCCAGCAGCTTATTCCGGAGTGTTTACGAGCAGTACTTC. Translating gives CASSLFRSVYEQYF.

The gene calls are TRBV19 and TRBJ1-1, with 9 bases that match TRBD1. Germline lookup yields CDR1 LNHDA and CDR2 SQIVND (reference sequence). Losses at the gene ends were 7 bases for V and 5 bases for J; bases not matched to a gene: 5. This CDR3 comprises 13 residues. CDR3 DNA: TGTGCCAGTAAGGACAGGGGCGGAACTGAAGCTTTCTTT. This sequence encodes CASKDRGGTEAFF.

V is TRBV7-8 and J is TRBJ2-6; D gene unclear. Germline CDR1 SGHVS, CDR2 FQNEAQ. The length of the CDR3 is 19 residues. The ends were cut back, 6 bases at V and 0 bases at J, with 21 bases in the middle. CDR3 sequence: CASSLFGQTLISGANVLTF. CDR3 nucleotides: TGTGCCAGCAGTCTATTTGGGCAGACCCTGATCTCTGGGGCCAACGTCCTGACTTTC.

The gene calls are TRBV27 and TRBJ2-1; 8 bases fit TRBD2. V trimming: 6 bases; J trimming: 0 bases; junction bases outside the gene matches: 7. This CDR3 comprises 16 residues. CDR1 is MNHEY and CDR2 is SMNVEV in the germline V gene (reference sequence). CDR3 loop: CASRVVAGSSYNEQFF. The DNA for the CDR3 is TGTGCCAGCAGGGTGGTAGCGGGGAGCTCCTACAATGAGCAGTTCTTC.

The CDR3 DNA follows: TGTGCCAGCAGCCCCGGGACAGGGGACACCGGGGAGCTGTTTTTT. This sequence encodes CASSPGTGDTGELFF. V usage is TRBV7-7 and J usage is TRBJ2-2; TRBD1 matches 10 bases. CDR1 SSHAT and CDR2 FNYEAQ come from the germline V gene (reference sequence). CDR3 length equals 15 residues. V shed 5 bases, J shed 3 bases, and the junction held 3 bases outside the gene matches. The full variable domain, completed using reference TRBV7-7 and TRBJ2-2, is GAGVSQSPRYKVTKRGQDVTLRCDPISSHATLYWYQQALGQGPEFLTYFNYEAQPDKSGLPSDRFSAERPEGSISTLTIQRTEQRDSAMYRCASSPGTGDTGELFFGEGSRLTVL.

The gene calls are TRBV30 and TRBJ2-1, with D hard to call. The CDR3 spans 13 residues. Germline lookup yields CDR1 GTSNPN and CDR2 SVGIG (reference sequence). With 3 bases removed from V and 7 bases from J, the gap between germline ends came to 13 bases. The CDR3 loop reads CAWSRGLGNEQFF. CDR3 DNA: TGTGCCTGGAGCAGAGGTCTGGGGAATGAGCAGTTCTTC.

The chain uses TRBV19 and TRBJ1-2, with 7 bases aligning to TRBD1. Germline lookup yields CDR1 LNHDA and CDR2 SQIVND (reference sequence). V gave up 5 bases and J gave up 2 bases; unmatched junction bases: 5. This CDR3 contains 14 residues. The CDR3 DNA sequence: TGTGCCAGTAGTCCCCAGGGGGTGAACTATGGCTACACCTTC. Protein product: CASSPQGVNYGYTF.